Listed below are T cell receptor beta chains from one sample, sequenced in a study of beta chain features in type 1 diabetes. The method was immunoSEQ multiplex PCR; TCRdb's version includes in-frame clones alone and lacks a portion of them. The data hold just over 150,000 clones, with around 10% observed a single time. Sequencing was performed on central memory CD4+ T cells from blood. These receptors were taken from a man aged 18 to 30 in good health. Both conserved end residues are part of each CDR3. Fields, in order: V gene, J gene, clone size, D gene, CDR3 protein, CDR3 DNA. D genes are given only for firm matches. Part of the rows lack a size; the others show once, few, many or a class for expanded clones.

TRBV30	TRBJ2-5	few	.	CAWSTTQETQYF	TGTGCCTGGAGTACTACTCAAGAGACCCAGTACTTC
TRBV2	TRBJ2-1	.	.	CASRPWQGDNEQFF	TGTGCCAGCAGACCATGGCAAGGGGACAATGAGCAGTTCTTC
TRBV14	TRBJ1-2	few	TRBD1	CASSPTGNGYTF	TGTGCCAGCAGCCCGACAGGGAATGGCTACACCTTC
TRBV4-3	TRBJ2-4	.	TRBD1	CASSQVGQGRAKNIQYF	TGCGCCAGCAGCCAAGTAGGACAGGGAAGAGCCAAAAACATTCAGTACTTC
TRBV19	TRBJ2-5	.	.	CASSIEGAAKTQYF	TGTGCCAGTAGTATAGAAGGGGCAGCCAAGACCCAGTACTTC
TRBV11-2	TRBJ2-3	few	.	CASSLDRSETQYF	TGTGCCAGCAGCTTAGACCGATCAGAGACGCAGTATTTT
TRBV2	TRBJ1-1	.	.	CARPDRMNTEAFF	TGTGCCAGGCCTGACAGGATGAACACTGAAGCTTTCTTT
TRBV7-2	TRBJ2-5	medium-sized	.	CASSPQWVGETQYF	TGTGCCAGCAGCCCTCAATGGGTGGGAGAGACCCAGTACTTC
TRBV18	TRBJ1-1	.	.	CASSPFNTEAFF	TGTGCCAGCTCACCTTTTAACACTGAAGCTTTCTTT
TRBV5-6	TRBJ2-5	.	TRBD2	CASSLVLAGFQETQYF	TGTGCCAGCAGCTTGGTACTAGCGGGGTTTCAAGAGACCCAGTACTTC
TRBV7-3	TRBJ2-6	few	.	CASSRTAMSSGANVLTF	TGTGCCAGCAGCCGGACAGCGATGTCCTCTGGGGCCAACGTCCTGACTTTC
TRBV4-3	TRBJ2-5	few	.	CASSQDAGARGTQYF	TGCGCCAGCAGCCAAGACGCGGGGGCCAGGGGGACCCAGTACTTC
TRBV29-1	TRBJ1-5	.	.	CSVGQGNQPQHF	TGCAGCGTTGGACAGGGCAATCAGCCCCAGCATTTT
TRBV30	TRBJ1-1	few	TRBD1	CAWEGQSKTEAFF	TGTGCCTGGGAGGGACAGTCGAAAACTGAAGCTTTCTTT
TRBV29-1	TRBJ2-3	.	TRBD1	CSVGLTGRPPADTQYF	TGCAGCGTTGGCCTGACAGGGCGGCCTCCGGCAGATACGCAGTATTTT
TRBV6-5	TRBJ1-5	.	.	CASRPGVRNQPQHF	TGTGCCAGCAGACCAGGGGTGCGCAATCAGCCCCAGCATTTT
TRBV4-2	TRBJ1-2	.	TRBD1	CASSQAPGQGSFGGYTF	TGTGCCAGCAGCCAAGCCCCGGGACAGGGAAGTTTCGGTGGCTACACCTTC
TRBV18	TRBJ2-3	.	.	CASSPSAGPDTQYF	TGTGCCAGCTCACCATCGGCGGGCCCAGATACGCAGTATTTT
TRBV18	TRBJ2-5	many	TRBD1	CASSPLRQGQQETQYF	TGTGCCAGCTCACCCTTGCGACAGGGTCAACAAGAGACCCAGTACTTC
TRBV15	TRBJ1-5	few	.	CATSRAGTTDQPQHF	TGTGCCACCAGCAGAGCCGGGACAACGGATCAGCCCCAGCATTTT
TRBV30	TRBJ1-2	.	.	CAWGKYRAGYTF	TGTGCCTGGGGGAAATACAGGGCTGGCTACACCTTC
TRBV5-1	TRBJ2-1	.	TRBD1	CASTSQPGQGYNEQFF	TGCGCCAGCACCTCCCAACCGGGACAGGGTTACAATGAGCAGTTCTTC
TRBV7-2	TRBJ2-5	few	.	CASSLNSVKETQYF	TGTGCCAGCAGCTTAAACAGCGTTAAAGAGACCCAGTACTTC
TRBV27	TRBJ2-3	few	TRBD2	CASTPERGGGTDTQYF	TGTGCCAGCACCCCTGAGCGGGGGGGAGGCACAGATACGCAGTATTTT
TRBV6-6	TRBJ1-4	few	.	CAAGRDNGKLFF	TGTGCCGCCGGACGAGACAACGGAAAACTGTTTTTT
TRBV10-3	TRBJ2-7	few	.	CATRDQDYEQYF	TGTGCCACACGGGACCAAGACTACGAGCAGTACTTC
TRBV14	TRBJ1-1	few	.	CASSHRATEAFF	TGTGCCAGCAGCCACAGGGCCACTGAAGCTTTCTTT
TRBV29-1	TRBJ1-1	.	TRBD1	CSVEPGQVGTEAFF	TGCAGCGTTGAGCCTGGACAGGTCGGGACTGAAGCTTTCTTT
TRBV6-5	TRBJ2-7	.	.	CASSRTAYEQYF	TGTGCCAGCAGCCGGACAGCCTACGAGCAGTACTTC
TRBV29-1	TRBJ1-2	many	.	CSVAAGYGYTF	TGCAGCGTTGCCGCGGGTTATGGCTACACCTTC
TRBV7-2	TRBJ2-3	few	TRBD2	CASSQTSGSGYTQYF	TGTGCCAGCAGCCAAACTAGCGGGAGTGGTTATACGCAGTATTTT
TRBV7-6	TRBJ2-3	.	TRBD1	CASTSTGNTDTQYF	TGTGCCAGCACCTCGACAGGGAACACAGATACGCAGTATTTT
TRBV6-5	TRBJ2-7	.	.	CASGGTETYEQYF	TGTGCCAGCGGGGGGACAGAGACCTACGAGCAGTACTTC
TRBV11-2	TRBJ2-5	few	.	CASSQQVQETQYF	TGTGCCAGCAGTCAACAGGTCCAAGAGACCCAGTACTTC
TRBV9	TRBJ2-5	.	TRBD2	CASSVGAGGPETQYF	TGTGCCAGCAGCGTAGGAGCGGGGGGGCCAGAGACCCAGTACTTC
TRBV4-3	TRBJ2-3	.	.	CASSQASFGGLLDTQYF	TGCGCCAGCAGCCAAGCCTCTTTCGGGGGCCTATTAGATACGCAGTATTTT
TRBV2	TRBJ2-5	few	TRBD2	CASSEARGLAGATHYF	TGTGCCAGCAGTGAAGCGAGAGGACTAGCGGGAGCGACCCATTACTTC
TRBV30	TRBJ2-2	.	.	CAWTIRGMNTGELFF	TGTGCCTGGACAATACGGGGGATGAACACCGGGGAGCTGTTTTTT
TRBV10-3	TRBJ2-1	.	TRBD1	CAISDFGTGVNEQFF	TGTGCCATCAGTGATTTCGGGACAGGGGTAAATGAGCAGTTCTTC
TRBV29-1	TRBJ1-3	.	TRBD1	CSVGTGTLGNTIYF	TGCAGCGTTGGGACAGGGACCCTGGGAAACACCATATATTTT